This record looks at one T cell receptor beta chain sequence and its context. Original processing methods: Quantification of nucleated cells was approximated via reference gene primer amplification. Assay: immunoSEQ multiplex PCR; the TCRdb copy retains only in-frame clones and omits some. V and J calls and clone size follow that table, whereas D and trimming were derived from the DNA. The table shows almost 250,000 clones, with approximately 86% occurring only once. This sample is drawn from a study of blood T cell repertoires in COVID-19. The CDR3 consists of 15 residues. V dropped 4 bases and J dropped 5; count of bases not matched to a gene: 8. Germline CDR1 reads SGHRS; CDR2 reads YFSETQ.

Input material: peripheral blood. The sequence derives from an older woman who had recovered from COVID-19. The rearrangement joins TRBV5-1 to TRBJ2-5, with 10 positions matching TRBD1. CDR3 in DNA: TGCGCCAGCAGCCCGGCTGGACAGGGGGACGAGACCCAGTACTTC. Translating it yields CASSPAGQGDETQYF. The variable domain in full, completed from reference TRBV5-1 and TRBJ2-5, reads KAGVTQTPRYLIKTRGQQVTLSCSPISGHRSVSWYQQTPGQGLQFLFEYFSETQRNKGNFPGRFSGRQFSNSRSEMNVSTLELGDSALYLCASSPAGQGDETQYFGPGTRLLVL.